This T cell receptor beta chain came from a study of Graves' ophthalmopathy and Graves' hyperthyroidism. Amplification of TCR beta CDR3 regions used RNA transcripts. The library came from an HTBI-primed first-round RT-PCR and a second-round multiplex PCR. MiXCR, run by TCRdb on the multiplex PCR reads, gives a single entry per CDR3 protein. The sample consists of some 150,000 distinct CDR3 sequences, 35% to 45% of them appearing once. Orbital computed tomography, together with clinical symptoms, serum thyroxine, TRAb and thyroid ultrasound, was used for diagnosis. PBMCs stemmed from 7.5 to 10 ml of fresh peripheral blood. Regarding the study as a whole: Ophthalmopathy was separated from stable hyperthyroidism by a 13-signature model with about 86% sensitivity and 75% to 83% specificity.

As to this clonotype: The target antigen is unknown.

This receptor was taken from a man between 25 and 39 years old with Graves' ophthalmopathy. The sequenced material came from peripheral blood.

The CDR3 DNA reads TGTGCCAGCAGCTTGATGGCCTGGAGAGGACAGGCACATTTCTACGAGCAGTACTTC. Its protein is CASSLMAWRGQAHFYEQYF. This sequence joins TRBV11-2 and TRBJ2-7; 7 bases are a match to TRBD1. Germline V gene lookup returns CDR1 SGHAT and CDR2 FQNNGV. Trimming removed 3 bases from V and 3 bases from J; junction bases left unmatched: 20. CDR3 length: 19 amino acids.